Listed here is a single T cell receptor (beta chain). Its antigen is not identified. This record comes from a study of a mutant IDH1 vaccine in newly diagnosed glioma. Study information: The first vaccination came 4-6 weeks after radiotherapy alone, or with temozolomide cycles. Broader study findings: Apparently, pseudoprogression bore no relation to changes among the top peripheral T cell clonotypes.

The CDR3 has 14 residues. Germline CDR1 SGHRS, CDR2 YFSETQ. V was shortened by 3 bases and J by 7 bases, with 16 bases between the two germline ends. Time point denoted: week 11, during vaccination. Topical imiquimod accompanied each vaccine dose, which consisted of 300 ug of mutant IDH1 20-mer peptide. Some clones are missing from TCRdb's copy, which holds only in-frame ones; the method was immunoSEQ multiplex PCR. The sample has approximately 25,000 clones, approximately 80% seen once; the top ten hold around 8.3%. The source of this sequence is a woman between 18 and 29 years old with glioma. This sample comprised PBMCs, obtained from a glioma patient whose treatment included an IDH1 peptide vaccine. The V and J genes are TRBV5-1 and TRBJ1-2; no firm D call. The chain's CDR3 is CASSSEAGSIGYTF. The DNA for the CDR3 is TGCGCCAGCAGCTCCGAGGCGGGATCCATTGGCTACACCTTC.